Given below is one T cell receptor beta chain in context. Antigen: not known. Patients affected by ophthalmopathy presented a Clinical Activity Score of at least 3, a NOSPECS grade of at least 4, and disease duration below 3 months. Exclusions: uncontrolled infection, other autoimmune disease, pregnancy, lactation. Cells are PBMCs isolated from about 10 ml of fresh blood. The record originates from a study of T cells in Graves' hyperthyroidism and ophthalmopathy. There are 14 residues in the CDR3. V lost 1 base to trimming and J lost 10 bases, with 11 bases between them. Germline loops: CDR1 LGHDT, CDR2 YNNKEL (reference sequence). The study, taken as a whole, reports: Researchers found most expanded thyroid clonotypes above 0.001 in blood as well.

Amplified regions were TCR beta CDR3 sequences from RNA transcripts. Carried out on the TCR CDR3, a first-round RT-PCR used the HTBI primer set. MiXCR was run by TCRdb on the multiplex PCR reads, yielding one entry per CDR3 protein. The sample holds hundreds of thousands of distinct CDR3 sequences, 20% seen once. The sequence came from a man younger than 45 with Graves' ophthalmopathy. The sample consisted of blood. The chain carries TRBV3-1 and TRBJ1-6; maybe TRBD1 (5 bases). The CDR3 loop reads CASSQGQWDSPLHF. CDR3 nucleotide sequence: TGTGCCAGCAGCCAAGGACAGTGGGACTCACCCCTCCACTTT.